In this sample, the clone carrying this T cell receptor (beta chain) turned up once. This record belongs to a study of blood T cell repertoires in COVID-19. Study-level background: COVID-19 samples from acute and convalescent phases originated in the United States, Italy and Spain.

Trimming removed 4 bases from V and 6 bases from J, with 10 bases in between. This CDR3 has 13 amino acids. Produced via immunoSEQ multiplex PCR; TCRdb's table is partial and in-frame only. The table records about 200,000 clones, about 88% of them present only once. The TCR sequence derives from a man between 40 and 49 years old with active or convalescent COVID-19. The J gene is TRBJ2-1, the V gene TRBV12-3 or TRBV12-4; D call uncertain. Specimen: peripheral blood. The CDR3 is CASSYNGGNEQFF. In DNA form, the CDR3 reads TGTGCCAGCAGTTATAACGGCGGCAATGAGCAGTTCTTC.